The T cell receptor beta chain under discussion was sequenced for a study of beta chain features in type 1 diabetes. Study details: Healthy donors, compared against patients, showed similar age, gender and cell yields. Whole-study results and caveats: Sequencing of cDNA might inflate the share of cells that strongly express TCR. The similarity of naive, central memory and Treg TCRB repertoires appeared greater among patients than among healthy donors.

About this clone: Its antigen is not identified.

Reverse transcription of all isolated RNA meant that expressed TCRB transcripts were sequenced. The table came from immunoSEQ multiplex PCR; TCRdb's copy has only in-frame clones and leaves some out. The sample contains just over 450,000 clones, approximately 30% of which appear only once. Germline lookup yields CDR1 GTSNPN and CDR2 SVGIG (reference sequence). J gave up 7 bases and V 4 bases, and 8 bases lay outside the gene matches. The CDR3 is made up of 15 amino acids. All sorted populations exceeded 95% purity. What was sequenced was naive CD4+ T cells from blood. The TCR sequence derives from a man between 18 and 35 years old in good health. The J gene is TRBJ2-5, the V gene TRBV30; TRBD2 matches 14 bases. In nucleotides, the CDR3 is TGTGCCTGGACCGGGACTAGCGGGAGAAGCACGACCCAGTACTTC. This codes for CAWTGTSGRSTTQYF.